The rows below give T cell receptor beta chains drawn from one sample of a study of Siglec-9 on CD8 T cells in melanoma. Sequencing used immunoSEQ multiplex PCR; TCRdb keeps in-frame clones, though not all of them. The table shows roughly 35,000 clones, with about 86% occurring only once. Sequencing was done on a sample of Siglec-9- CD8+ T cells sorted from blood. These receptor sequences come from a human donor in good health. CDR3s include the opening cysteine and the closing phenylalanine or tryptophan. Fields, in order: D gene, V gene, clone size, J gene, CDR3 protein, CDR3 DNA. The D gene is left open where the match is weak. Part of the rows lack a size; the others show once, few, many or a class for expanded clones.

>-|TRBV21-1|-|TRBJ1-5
CASSILRTGGLAQPQHF
TGTGCCAGCAGCATTTTAAGAACAGGGGGCCTGGCGCAGCCCCAGCATTTT
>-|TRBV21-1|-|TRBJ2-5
CASSPPDPWRERYQETQYF
TGTGCCAGCAGCCCCCCCGATCCGTGGAGGGAGAGGTACCAAGAGACCCAGTACTTC
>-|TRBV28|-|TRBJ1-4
CASSLTAVATNEKLFF
TGTGCCAGCAGTCTTACGGCGGTCGCAACTAATGAAAAACTGTTTTTT
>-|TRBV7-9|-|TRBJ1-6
CASSLGQTNSPLHF
TGTGCCAGCAGCTTAGGACAGACCAATTCACCCCTCCACTTT
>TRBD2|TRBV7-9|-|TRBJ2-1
CASSDPGLAGGYNEQFF
TGTGCCAGCAGCGATCCGGGACTAGCGGGAGGTTACAATGAGCAGTTCTTC
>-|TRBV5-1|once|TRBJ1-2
CASSLGWGGDYGYTF
TGCGCCAGCAGCCTCGGGTGGGGAGGGGACTATGGCTACACCTTC
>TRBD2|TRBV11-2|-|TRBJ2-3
CASSLGEAGGITDTQYF
TGTGCCAGCAGCTTAGGGGAAGCGGGGGGGATCACAGATACGCAGTATTTT
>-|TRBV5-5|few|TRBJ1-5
CASSLWTNQPQHF
TGTGCCAGCAGCTTGTGGACCAATCAGCCCCAGCATTTT
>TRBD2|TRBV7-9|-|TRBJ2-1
CASTKSGVSHNEQFF
TGTGCCAGCACCAAGAGCGGGGTTAGCCACAATGAGCAGTTCTTC
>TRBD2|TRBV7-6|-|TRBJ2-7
CASSPPLAGGVYEQYF
TGTGCCAGCAGCCCACCCCTAGCGGGAGGAGTCTACGAGCAGTACTTC
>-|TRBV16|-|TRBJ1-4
CASSPQQGNEKLFF
TGTGCCAGCAGCCCCCAGCAGGGCAATGAAAAACTGTTTTTT
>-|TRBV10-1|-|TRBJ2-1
CANYRVPQSDEQFF
TGCGCCAACTACAGGGTTCCCCAATCCGATGAGCAGTTCTTC
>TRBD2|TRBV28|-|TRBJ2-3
CASSLSSGRSDTQYF
TGTGCCAGCAGTTTAAGTAGCGGGAGGTCAGATACGCAGTATTTT
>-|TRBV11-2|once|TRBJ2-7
CASSLNTPRGLRTYEQYF
TGTGCCAGCAGCCTCAATACTCCCAGGGGACTAAGAACCTACGAGCAGTACTTC
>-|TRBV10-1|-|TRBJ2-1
CASSESAGTYNEQFF
TGCGCCAGCAGTGAGTCGGCAGGCACCTACAATGAGCAGTTCTTC
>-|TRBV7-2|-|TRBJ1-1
CASSPWTGMNTEAFF
TGTGCCAGCAGCCCCTGGACCGGTATGAACACTGAAGCTTTCTTT
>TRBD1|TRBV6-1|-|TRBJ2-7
CASMAGTGIYEQYF
TGTGCCAGCATGGCTGGGACAGGGATCTACGAGCAGTACTTC
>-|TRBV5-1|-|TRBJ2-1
CASSLGLEEFF
TGCGCCAGCAGCTTGGGGCTAGAGGAGTTCTTC
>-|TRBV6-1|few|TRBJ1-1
CASSELNTEAFF
TGTGCCAGCAGTGAACTGAACACTGAAGCTTTCTTT
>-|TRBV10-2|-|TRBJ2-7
CASSDEVAEQYF
TGCGCCAGCAGTGATGAGGTGGCCGAGCAGTACTTC
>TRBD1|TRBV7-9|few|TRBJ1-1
CASSMRPVRGLKNTEAFF
TGTGCCAGCAGTATGCGTCCCGTTAGGGGGCTAAAGAACACTGAAGCTTTCTTT
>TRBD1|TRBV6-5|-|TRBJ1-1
CASSYNGRGFSEAFF
TGTGCCAGCAGTTACAATGGCAGGGGGTTTTCTGAAGCTTTCTTT
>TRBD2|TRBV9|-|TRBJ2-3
CASSSIGVGGPLDTQYF
TGTGCCAGCAGCTCGATAGGAGTGGGAGGGCCTCTAGATACGCAGTATTTT
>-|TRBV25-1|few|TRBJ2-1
CASSEFASLDEQFF
TGTGCCAGCAGTGAATTTGCTAGTCTCGATGAGCAGTTCTTC
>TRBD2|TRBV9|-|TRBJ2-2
CASSDIAGEGTGELFF
TGTGCCAGCAGCGACATAGCGGGAGAGGGCACCGGGGAGCTGTTTTTT
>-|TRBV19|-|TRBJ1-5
CASSIWDTSNQPQHF
TGTGCCAGTAGTATATGGGACACTAGCAATCAGCCCCAGCATTTT
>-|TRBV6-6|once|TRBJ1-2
CASSSLGTADGYTF
TGTGCCAGCAGTTCCTTAGGGACGGCGGATGGCTACACCTTC
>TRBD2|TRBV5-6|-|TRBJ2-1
CASSSWERGNNEQFF
TGTGCCAGCAGCTCCTGGGAGCGGGGCAACAATGAGCAGTTCTTC
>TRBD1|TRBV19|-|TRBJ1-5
CASSLTGRGNQPQHF
TGTGCCAGTAGTTTGACAGGGAGAGGCAATCAGCCCCAGCATTTT
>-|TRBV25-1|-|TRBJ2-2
CASSGGWVGTGELFF
TGTGCCAGCAGTGGGGGATGGGTGGGCACCGGGGAGCTGTTTTTT
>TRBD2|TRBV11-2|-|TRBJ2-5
CASSSGLASETQYF
TGTGCCAGCAGCTCGGGACTAGCATCCGAGACCCAGTACTTC
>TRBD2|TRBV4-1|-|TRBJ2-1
CASSQRGGYNEQFF
TGCGCCAGCAGCCAACGCGGGGGCTACAATGAGCAGTTCTTC
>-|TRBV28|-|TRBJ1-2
CASSLYRGGMNGYTF
TGTGCCAGCAGTTTATATAGGGGAGGAATGAATGGCTACACCTTC
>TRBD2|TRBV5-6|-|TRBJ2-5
CASSRWEAELAEETQYF
TGTGCCAGCAGCCGCTGGGAGGCGGAACTAGCGGAAGAGACCCAGTACTTC
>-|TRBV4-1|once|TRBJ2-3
CASSRIADFGTDTQYF
TGCGCCAGCAGCCGAATAGCGGATTTTGGCACAGATACGCAGTATTTT
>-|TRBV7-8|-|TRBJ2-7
CASSLTAEQYF
TGTGCCAGCAGCTTAACGGCCGAGCAGTACTTC
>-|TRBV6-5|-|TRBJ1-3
CATSDSLGNTIYF
TGTGCCACCTCTGACAGCCTCGGAAACACCATATATTTT
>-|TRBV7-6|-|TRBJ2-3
CASPGGLYTDTQYF
TGTGCCAGCCCCGGCGGGCTTTACACAGATACGCAGTATTTT
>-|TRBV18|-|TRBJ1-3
CASSPPENTIYF
TGTGCCAGCTCACCACCGGAGAACACCATATATTTT
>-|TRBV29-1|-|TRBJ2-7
CSVVGGRESYEQYF
TGCAGCGTTGTTGGGGGGCGGGAGTCCTACGAGCAGTACTTC
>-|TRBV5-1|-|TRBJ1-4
CASSLEPGYDEKLFF
TGCGCCAGCAGCTTGGAGCCCGGTTATGATGAAAAACTGTTTTTT
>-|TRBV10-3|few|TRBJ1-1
CAISESPGMGAFF
TGTGCCATCAGTGAGTCCCCAGGGATGGGGGCTTTCTTT
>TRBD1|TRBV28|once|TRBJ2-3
CASSIETGGGDTQYF
TGTGCCAGCAGTATCGAGACAGGGGGGGGAGATACGCAGTATTTT
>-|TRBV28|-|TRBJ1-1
CASIWGTEAFF
TGTGCCAGCATCTGGGGGACTGAAGCTTTCTTT
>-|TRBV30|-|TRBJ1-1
CAWSIGFNTEAFF
TGTGCCTGGAGTATTGGATTTAACACTGAAGCTTTCTTT
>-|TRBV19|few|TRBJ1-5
CASSMEGYSNQPQHF
TGTGCCAGTAGCATGGAAGGTTATAGCAATCAGCCCCAGCATTTT
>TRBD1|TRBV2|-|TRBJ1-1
CASREPGTGPNTEAFF
TGTGCCAGCAGGGAACCAGGGACAGGACCGAACACTGAAGCTTTCTTT
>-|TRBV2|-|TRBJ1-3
CASRGAVDSSGNTIYF
TGTGCCAGCAGGGGGGCTGTAGACAGCTCTGGAAACACCATATATTTT
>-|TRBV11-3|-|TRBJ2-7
CASSDRQSYEQYF
TGTGCCAGCAGCGACAGACAGAGCTACGAGCAGTACTTC
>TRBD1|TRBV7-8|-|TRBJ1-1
CASSLAGAGGYTEAFF
TGTGCCAGCAGCTTAGCGGGCGCAGGGGGATACACTGAAGCTTTCTTT
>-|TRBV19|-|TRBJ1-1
CASSLDRGAFF
TGTGCCAGTAGTCTTGATCGAGGAGCTTTCTTT
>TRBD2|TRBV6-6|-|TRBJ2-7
CASRERDQTYEQYF
TGTGCCAGCAGGGAGCGGGACCAGACCTACGAGCAGTACTTC
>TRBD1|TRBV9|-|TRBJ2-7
CASSVGDSYEQYF
TGTGCCAGCAGCGTAGGGGACAGCTACGAGCAGTACTTC
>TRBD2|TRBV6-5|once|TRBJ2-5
CASSYMQRGRETQYF
TGTGCCAGCAGTTACATGCAGCGGGGCAGGGAGACCCAGTACTTC
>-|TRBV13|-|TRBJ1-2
CASSLGGDYYGYTF
TGTGCCAGCAGCTTAGGGGGGGACTACTATGGCTACACCTTC